This T cell receptor (beta chain) was sequenced in a study of human T cells and chemical hapten exposure. In this sample, this clonotype turned up a few times. TCRdb fed the RACE reads into MiXCR, producing one record per CDR3 protein. The table includes fewer than 140,000 distinct CDR3 sequences, 9% to 15% detected once. Trimming shortened V by 6 bases and J by 1 base, and 12 bases separated the two germline ends. The CDR3 has 14 residues. Time point of the sample: pre-sensitization, week 0. As for treatment: therapeutic diphenylcyclopropenone sensitization with weekly scalp DPC. Participating donors were patients with alopecia, aged 18 to 70 years, considered appropriate candidates for DPC.

The source is a woman aged 50 to 65 with alopecia areata. Some clones in this sample may be carry-over from other donors' samples. Source: whole blood, taken in connection with sensitization to the hapten diphenylcyclopropenone (DPC). The rearrangement joins TRBV12-3 or TRBV12-4 to TRBJ1-1, with a tentative D call TRBD1 (6 bases). As DNA, the CDR3 is TGTGCCAGCAGACTGGACAGACCGAACACTGAAGCTTTCTTT. Translating it yields CASRLDRPNTEAFF.